This T cell receptor (beta chain) was recorded in a study of T cell changes during pregnancy in multiple sclerosis. The data were produced by immunoSEQ multiplex PCR, yet TCRdb's version contains in-frame clones alone and is incomplete. Among 80,000 to 100,000 clones listed, 75% to 95% were seen once. V lost 3 bases, J lost 3 bases, and 11 bases lay in between. This CDR3 contains 15 residues. Germline CDR1 LNHDA, CDR2 SQIVND (reference sequence). The clonotype originates from a female donor in good health, enrolled as a control in a pregnancy study. Source: peripheral blood, taken in the second trimester of pregnancy. The chain carries TRBV19 and TRBJ1-4; perhaps TRBD1 as D (5 bases). The CDR3 DNA is TGTGCCAGTAGTATGGAAGGGGCTTCTAATGAAAAACTGTTTTTT. This encodes CASSMEGASNEKLFF.